Sequencing of this T cell receptor (beta chain) was carried out in a study of shared clonotypes between healthy human individuals. Study-wide context: The study used three CD4 naive, three CD4 memory, two CD8 naive and one CD8 memory plate per donor.

The V and J ends lost 5 bases and 2 bases respectively, with 16 bases between them. The CDR3 consists of 16 residues. Germline V lookup: CDR1 SEHNR, CDR2 FQNEAQ (reference sequence). Naive-designated CD8 cells lacked CD45RO, were positively enriched for CCR7, and omitted terminally differentiated effector memory CD45RA+ cells. Recent vaccinations or acute infections were absent in the healthy HIV-negative adult donors. Only in-frame clones appear in the TCRdb table, and some are missing; sequencing was by immunoSEQ multiplex PCR. The data show about 870,000 clones, 80% to 95% seen once. This clone appeared a single time. Its antigen is still unknown. Study conclusions and caveats: Some naive CD4 clonotypes, roughly 5%, turned up in common across several donors.

The chain has TRBV7-9 and TRBJ1-3, with a possible D match to TRBD1 (5 bases). The source is a man under 40 in good health. Sequencing was performed on naive CD8+ T cells sorted from blood. CDR3 amino acids: CASSRREGRPGNTIYF. CDR3 bases: TGTGCCAGCAGCCGTAGGGAGGGGCGACCTGGAAACACCATATATTTT.